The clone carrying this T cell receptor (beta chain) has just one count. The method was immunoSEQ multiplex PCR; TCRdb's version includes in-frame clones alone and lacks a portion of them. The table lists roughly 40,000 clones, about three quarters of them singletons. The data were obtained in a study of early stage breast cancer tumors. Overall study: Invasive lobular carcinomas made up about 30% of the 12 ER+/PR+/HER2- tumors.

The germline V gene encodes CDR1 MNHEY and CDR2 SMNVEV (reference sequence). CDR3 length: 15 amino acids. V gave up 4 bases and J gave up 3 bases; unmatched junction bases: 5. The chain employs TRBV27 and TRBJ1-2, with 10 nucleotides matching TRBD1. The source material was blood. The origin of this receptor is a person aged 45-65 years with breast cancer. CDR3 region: CASSSRTGGDYGYTF. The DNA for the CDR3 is TGTGCCAGCAGTTCAAGGACAGGGGGTGACTATGGCTACACCTTC.